Below are 4 T cell receptor beta chains sequenced from a single sample in a study of T cell responses to AZD1222 COVID-19 vaccine. TCRdb's table, derived via immunoSEQ multiplex PCR, lists solely in-frame clones and lacks some. The sample records over 100,000 clones, about four fifths being singletons. Sequences were derived from peripheral blood, sampled on day 0 of AZD1222 vaccination. The receptors shown here come from an adult in good health.

V and J are TRBV6-5 and TRBJ1-1; 8 bases fit TRBD1. There are 16 residues in the CDR3. Germline-derived CDR1 and CDR2 are MNHEY and SVGAGI. The V gene end was trimmed by 0 bases and the J gene end by 1 base; junction bases not matched to a gene: 4. CDR3 sequence reads: CASSYSGTGPNTEAFF. The CDR3 DNA reads TGTGCCAGCAGTTACTCCGGGACAGGTCCGAACACTGAAGCTTTCTTT.

This chain uses TRBV19 with TRBJ2-3; D tentatively fits TRBD1 or TRBD2 (6 bases each). This CDR3 is 15 amino acids long. Germline CDR1 reads LNHDA; CDR2 reads SQIVND (reference sequence). V was cut by 4 bases and J by 5 bases, with 16 bases left in between. The CDR3 coding sequence is TGTGCCAGTAGTAGCCCGGGAGAGGGGGAAGATACGCAGTATTTT. It encodes CASSSPGEGEDTQYF. The full variable domain, rest sourced from reference TRBV19 and TRBJ2-3, is DGGITQSPKYLFRKEGQNVTLSCEQNLNHDAMYWYRQDPGQGLRLIYYSQIVNDFQKGDIAEGYSVSREKKESFPLTVTSAQKNPTAFYLCASSSPGEGEDTQYFGPGTRLTVL.

The CDR3 protein is CASSLDRNYGYTF. Here the CDR3 DNA reads TGTGCCAGCAGTTTGGACAGAAACTATGGCTACACCTTC. The chain couples TRBV6-5 to TRBJ1-2; possible D gene TRBD1, 6 bases. This CDR3 spans 13 amino acids. Deletions cut 4 bases from V and 2 bases from J, with 8 bases between. Looked up from germline, CDR1 is MNHEY and CDR2 is SVGAGI.

The CDR3 sequence is CASSHYNSFAEQYF. Written as DNA, the CDR3 is TGTGCCAGCAGCCATTACAACTCTTTCGCCGAGCAGTACTTC. The V call is TRBV14, the J call TRBJ2-7; D remains ambiguous. V was shortened by 3 bases and J by 6 bases, with 15 bases between the two germline ends. This CDR3 is 14 amino acids long. The germline gives CDR1 SGHDN, CDR2 FVKESK.